Following are 14 T cell receptor beta chains from one sample sequenced in a study of blood T cells in healthy people across ages. A J-beta primer mix and a sample-barcoded 5' primer were used in a second PCR of roughly 7 to 12 cycles. MiXCR was run by TCRdb on the 5' RACE reads, yielding one entry per CDR3 protein. The sample has some 790,000 distinct CDR3 sequences; 29% are singletons. Sequenced sample: blood. The receptor set was obtained from a woman of 80 years or more in good health.

This clonotype has just a few counts. This may be a read error, as it is one base from a much larger clone. The V and J genes are TRBV12-3 or TRBV12-4 and TRBJ2-7; D is unclear. The V gene lost 7 bases and the J gene lost 3 bases, with 16 bases spanning the gap. The CDR3 contains 14 residues. The DNA of the CDR3 is TGTGCCAGCAAACCGGGCGTTGCCGGCTACGAGCAGTACTTC. The encoded protein is CASKPGVAGYEQYF.

This clonotype has at least ten counts. The V gene is TRBV2, the J gene TRBJ2-3; D unresolved. The V end lost 7 bases, the J end lost 6 bases, and 14 bases lay between the germline ends. There are 13 residues in the CDR3. Germline V gene data show CDR1 as SNHLY and CDR2 as FYNNEI. As DNA, the CDR3 is TGTGCCAGCACGGCGGCGATGGTGGATACGCAGTATTTT. Translation gives CASTAAMVDTQYF.

The V and J genes are TRBV11-2 and TRBJ2-6, with D unresolved. Trimming cost V 5 bases and J 9 bases, with 8 bases left between them. This CDR3 has 12 residues. Germline-derived CDR1 and CDR2 are SGHAT and FQNNGV. The DNA for the CDR3 is TGTGCCAGCAGCCCTGATCGCAACGTCCTGACTTTC. Its translation: CASSPDRNVLTF.

The J gene is TRBJ1-4, the V gene TRBV6-6; 8 nucleotides line up with TRBD1. Unmatched junction bases numbered 6, after V lost 8 bases and J lost 7 bases. CDR3 size: 13 residues. CDR1 and CDR2 (germline): MNHNY, SVGAGI (reference sequence). The CDR3 is CASSWTGTEKLFF. The DNA of the CDR3 is TGTGCCAGCTCGTGGACAGGGACTGAAAAACTGTTTTTT.

Ten or more counts support this clonotype. The CDR3 sequence is CASSRQGVSYEQYF. CDR3 sequence (DNA): TGTGCCAGCAGTAGACAGGGGGTCTCCTACGAGCAGTACTTC. The chain recombines TRBV12-3 or TRBV12-4 with TRBJ2-7; 9 nucleotides match TRBD1. CDR3 length: 14 residues. V shed 5 bases, J shed 0 bases, and the junction held 2 bases outside the gene matches.

This clonotype occurred many times. The rearrangement links TRBV28 to TRBJ2-7; 7 bases line up with TRBD2. The CDR3 covers 15 residues. The J segment lost 3 bases and the V segment lost 7 bases, leaving 12 bases of the junction unmatched. The germline V gene encodes CDR1 MDHEN and CDR2 SYDVKM. This CDR3 reads CASTPPAGRFYEQYF. CDR3 nucleotide sequence: TGTGCCAGCACCCCCCCAGCGGGGCGCTTCTACGAGCAGTACTTC. Full variable domain (rest looked up from reference TRBV28 and TRBJ2-7): DVKVTQSSRYLVKRTGEKVFLECVQDMDHENMFWYRQDPGLGLRLIYFSYDVKMKEKGDIPEGYSVSREKKERFSLILESASTNQTSMYLCASTPPAGRFYEQYFGPGTRLTVT.

This clonotype was found many times. The chain has TRBV25-1 and TRBJ2-5; TRBD2 agrees at 8 bases. Germline V gene sequence: CDR1 MGHDK, CDR2 SYGVNS. This CDR3 comprises 16 residues. Germline trimming cut 4 bases from V and 2 bases from J; bases unmatched to any gene: 9. The CDR3 spells CASSVAGGAGQETQYF. The DNA for the CDR3 is TGTGCCAGCAGTGTGGCCGGGGGGGCCGGACAAGAGACCCAGTACTTC.

Comments on this clonotype: One end of the junction varies from germline; a read error may be responsible. The genes are TRBV7-2 and TRBJ2-3; 14 bases agree with TRBD2. This CDR3 is built from 18 residues. The germline V gene encodes CDR1 SGHTA and CDR2 FQGNSA. The CDR3 region has the DNA TGTGCCAACAGCTACCAAGGACTAGCGGGGGGCCGTGCAGATACGCAGTATTTT. It codes for CANSYQGLAGGRADTQYF.

Many counts were recorded for this clonotype. The gene calls are TRBV3-1 and TRBJ2-1; 12 nucleotides match TRBD2. CDR3 length: 16 amino acids. Germline V gives CDR1 LGHDT, CDR2 YNNKEL (reference sequence). Trimming at V came to 1 base and at J to 7 bases, leaving 5 bases not matched to a gene. CDR3 loop: CASSQASGGAGNEQFF. Here the CDR3 DNA reads TGTGCCAGCAGCCAAGCTAGCGGGGGGGCCGGGAATGAGCAGTTCTTC.

This clonotype was counted many times. Just one base apart from a much larger clone, this may be a read error. This sequence joins TRBV9 and TRBJ2-7; tentatively, D is TRBD1 (5 bases). Germline V gives CDR1 SGDLS, CDR2 YYNGEE. Trimming pared 6 bases from V and 3 bases from J, leaving 16 bases between. This CDR3 contains 14 residues. Here the CDR3 DNA reads TGTGCCAGCAACCCCCAGGGCCAGCGCTACGAGCAGTACTTC. Amino acid sequence: CASNPQGQRYEQYF.

This clonotype was seen more than once but under ten times. At one end the junction does not follow the germline gene, possibly because of a read error. The rearrangement joins TRBV29-1 to TRBJ2-3; 7 nucleotides match TRBD2. The CDR3 loop spans 14 amino acids. Germline loops: CDR1 SQVTM, CDR2 ANQGSEA. CDR3 sequence: CSFSSGMGSDAQYF. The CDR3 nucleotides read TGCAGCTTTTCTAGCGGCATGGGCTCAGATGCGCAGTATTTT.

J is TRBJ1-6 and V is TRBV30, with D possibly TRBD1 on 5 matching bases. Germline V gene sequence: CDR1 GTSNPN, CDR2 SVGIG (reference sequence). This CDR3 is built from 15 residues. Trimming took off 5 bases at V and 0 bases at J, with 11 bases between the two ends. The CDR3 spells CAWDSGSSYNSPLHF. In DNA form, the CDR3 reads TGTGCCTGGGATTCAGGGAGCTCCTATAATTCACCCCTCCACTTT.

This clonotype has ten or more counts. This chain joins TRBV12-3 or TRBV12-4 and TRBJ2-5; 13 bases fit TRBD2. V lost 1 base and J lost 4; bases outside the gene matches: 6. The CDR3 length is 17 residues. The DNA for the CDR3 is TGTGCCAGCAGTTTAGTTAGGGGGACTAGCGGGGCAGAGACCCAGTACTTC. This codes for CASSLVRGTSGAETQYF.

The sample holds a few counts of this clonotype. A much larger clone lies one base from this, so it may be a read error. CDR3 amino acids: CASSRGQANRPQHF. DNA for the CDR3: TGTGCCAGCAGCCGGGGACAGGCCAATCGGCCCCAGCATTTT. The rearrangement joins TRBV12-3 or TRBV12-4 to TRBJ1-5; TRBD1 aligns across 8 bases. The CDR3 runs to 14 residues.